This T cell receptor (beta chain) was found in a study of regulatory T cells in long-lasting Graves disease. The study, taken as a whole, reports: Persistent disease was characterized by preferential usage of TRBV28, TRBJ1-2 and TRBJ2-5.

In building TCR beta libraries, iRepertoire HTBI primers were used together with Arm-PCR of CDR3 regions. From the multiplex PCR reads, TCRdb called clonotypes with MiXCR, one entry per CDR3 protein. This sample carries around 500,000 distinct CDR3 sequences, 12% of them seen once, and the ten largest clones take roughly 9.3%. Indicated time point: newly diagnosed GD, antithyroid drugs for less than 3 months. The authors made the TCR library using RNA they extracted from PBMCs. Patients hailed from an endocrinology department in Xi'an, China. The CDR3 contains 15 residues. Germline CDR1 and CDR2: SGHNT and YYREEE (reference sequence). Trimming at V came to 4 bases and at J to 7 bases, leaving 6 bases not matched to a gene. The table lists this clonotype with many counts. Its antigen is as yet unknown. In addition, the sample was reused for a study of T cells in Graves' hyperthyroidism and ophthalmopathy.

This chain connects TRBV5-4 to TRBJ1-6; 9 bases match TRBD1. The clonotype comes from a woman in her 30s with Graves disease. Sample: peripheral blood mononuclear cells (PBMCs), taken at new diagnosis, from a patient treated with antithyroid drugs. The CDR3 DNA reads as TGTGCCAGCAGCCCGGACAGGGGCGGGAATTCACCCCTCCACTTT. As protein: CASSPDRGGNSPLHF.